One sample yielded the 3 T cell receptor beta chains listed below, sequenced in a study of T cell responses to AZD1222 COVID-19 vaccine. Using immunoSEQ multiplex PCR, the repertoire was profiled, and TCRdb retains in-frame clones only, with some absent. This table holds some 170,000 clones, just under 90% found once. The source was peripheral blood, collected 28 days after the second dose of the MenACWY control vaccine. Receptor source: an adult who received the MenACWY meningococcal vaccine as a control.

The chain uses TRBV7-8 and TRBJ1-5; a possible D gene is TRBD1 (6 bases). The CDR3 consists of 16 residues. V was clipped by 1 base and J by 0 bases, with 10 bases between them. From germline, CDR1 is SGHVS and CDR2 FQNEAQ. CDR3 DNA: TGTGCCAGCAGCTTAGAGGGACAACTTAGCAATCAGCCCCAGCATTTT. It is translated as CASSLEGQLSNQPQHF.

In DNA form, the CDR3 reads TGTGCCAGCACCCCTAGTTCGGCAGCCTCCAGAATATACGAGCAGTACTTC. This translates into CASTPSSAASRIYEQYF. This chain connects TRBV7-2 to TRBJ2-7; D remains ambiguous. Germline CDR1 reads SGHTA; CDR2 reads FQGNSA. V lost 7 bases to trimming and J lost 4 bases, with 26 bases between them. The CDR3 is made up of 17 amino acids.

J is TRBJ1-1 and V is TRBV27; no clear D. This CDR3 spans 12 amino acids. Trimming cost V 5 bases and J 6 bases, with 10 bases left between them. Germline lookup yields CDR1 MNHEY and CDR2 SMNVEV (reference sequence). The CDR3 is CASSTPGSEAFF. CDR3 DNA: TGTGCCAGCAGTACCCCCGGGTCTGAAGCTTTCTTT.